Reported below is one T cell receptor beta chain. Its matching antigen is unknown. Each donor was a Caucasian adult residing in Nashville, Tennessee. These data belong to a study of shared clonotypes between healthy human individuals. CDR1 is SGHVS and CDR2 is FQNEAQ in the germline V gene. CDR3 length: 17 residues. V lost 4 bases to trimming and J lost 4 bases, with 22 bases between them. Study conclusions and caveats: Depth of sequencing was expected to influence donor clonotype sharing.

Every subset's genomic DNA went evenly onto several immunoSEQ plates. Every unsorted PBMC PCR replicate was loaded with approximately 0.3 ug DNA, roughly 32,000 T cell genomes. This table comes from immunoSEQ multiplex PCR, and its TCRdb copy is limited to in-frame clones, with some not included. Of 450,000 to 500,000 clones detected, around 80% appear once; the ten largest clones hold 10% to 15%. This clonotype was obtained from a woman between 40 and 55 years old in good health. Some clones in this sample may be carry-over from other donors' samples. The sample taken for sequencing was PBMCs. The chain is built from TRBV7-8 and TRBJ1-2; weak D call: TRBD1 (6 bases). The CDR3 DNA sequence: TGTGCCAGCAGCTACCTCGCGGGACAACAGTCCCTCTATGGCTACACCTTC. Translation gives CASSYLAGQQSLYGYTF.